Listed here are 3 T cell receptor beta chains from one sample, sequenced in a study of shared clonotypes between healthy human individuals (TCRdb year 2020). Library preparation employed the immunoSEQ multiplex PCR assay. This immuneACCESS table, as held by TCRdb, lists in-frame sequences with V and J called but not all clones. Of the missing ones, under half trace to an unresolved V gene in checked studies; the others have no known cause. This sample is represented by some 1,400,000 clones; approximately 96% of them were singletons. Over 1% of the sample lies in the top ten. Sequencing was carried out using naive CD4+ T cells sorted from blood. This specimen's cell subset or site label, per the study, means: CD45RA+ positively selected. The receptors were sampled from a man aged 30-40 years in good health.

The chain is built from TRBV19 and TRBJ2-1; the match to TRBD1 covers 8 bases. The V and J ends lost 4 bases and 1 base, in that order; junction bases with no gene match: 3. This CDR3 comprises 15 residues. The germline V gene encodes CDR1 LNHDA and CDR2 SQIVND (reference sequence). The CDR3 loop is CASSRTGISYNEQFF. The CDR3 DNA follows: TGTGCCAGTAGTAGGACAGGGATTTCCTACAATGAGCAGTTCTTC. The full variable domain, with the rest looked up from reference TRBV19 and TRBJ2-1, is DGGITQSPKYLFRKEGQNVTLSCEQNLNHDAMYWYRQDPGQGLRLIYYSQIVNDFQKGDIAEGYSVSREKKESFPLTVTSAQKNPTAFYLCASSRTGISYNEQFFGPGTRLTVL.

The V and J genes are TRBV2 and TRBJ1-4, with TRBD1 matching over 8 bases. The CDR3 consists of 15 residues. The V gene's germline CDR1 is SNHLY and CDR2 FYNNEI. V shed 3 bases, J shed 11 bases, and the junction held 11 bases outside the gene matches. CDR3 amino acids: CASSDETGTGSKLFF. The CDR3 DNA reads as TGTGCCAGCAGTGACGAAACCGGGACAGGAAGTAAACTGTTTTTT.

The CDR3 sequence is CASINGYGYTF. DNA of the CDR3: TGTGCCAGCATCAACGGCTATGGCTACACCTTC. The V and J genes are TRBV6-1 and TRBJ1-2; D is unclear. CDR3 size: 11 residues. V lost 7 bases, J lost 4 bases, and 7 bases lay in between. The germline gives CDR1 MNHNS, CDR2 SASEGT.